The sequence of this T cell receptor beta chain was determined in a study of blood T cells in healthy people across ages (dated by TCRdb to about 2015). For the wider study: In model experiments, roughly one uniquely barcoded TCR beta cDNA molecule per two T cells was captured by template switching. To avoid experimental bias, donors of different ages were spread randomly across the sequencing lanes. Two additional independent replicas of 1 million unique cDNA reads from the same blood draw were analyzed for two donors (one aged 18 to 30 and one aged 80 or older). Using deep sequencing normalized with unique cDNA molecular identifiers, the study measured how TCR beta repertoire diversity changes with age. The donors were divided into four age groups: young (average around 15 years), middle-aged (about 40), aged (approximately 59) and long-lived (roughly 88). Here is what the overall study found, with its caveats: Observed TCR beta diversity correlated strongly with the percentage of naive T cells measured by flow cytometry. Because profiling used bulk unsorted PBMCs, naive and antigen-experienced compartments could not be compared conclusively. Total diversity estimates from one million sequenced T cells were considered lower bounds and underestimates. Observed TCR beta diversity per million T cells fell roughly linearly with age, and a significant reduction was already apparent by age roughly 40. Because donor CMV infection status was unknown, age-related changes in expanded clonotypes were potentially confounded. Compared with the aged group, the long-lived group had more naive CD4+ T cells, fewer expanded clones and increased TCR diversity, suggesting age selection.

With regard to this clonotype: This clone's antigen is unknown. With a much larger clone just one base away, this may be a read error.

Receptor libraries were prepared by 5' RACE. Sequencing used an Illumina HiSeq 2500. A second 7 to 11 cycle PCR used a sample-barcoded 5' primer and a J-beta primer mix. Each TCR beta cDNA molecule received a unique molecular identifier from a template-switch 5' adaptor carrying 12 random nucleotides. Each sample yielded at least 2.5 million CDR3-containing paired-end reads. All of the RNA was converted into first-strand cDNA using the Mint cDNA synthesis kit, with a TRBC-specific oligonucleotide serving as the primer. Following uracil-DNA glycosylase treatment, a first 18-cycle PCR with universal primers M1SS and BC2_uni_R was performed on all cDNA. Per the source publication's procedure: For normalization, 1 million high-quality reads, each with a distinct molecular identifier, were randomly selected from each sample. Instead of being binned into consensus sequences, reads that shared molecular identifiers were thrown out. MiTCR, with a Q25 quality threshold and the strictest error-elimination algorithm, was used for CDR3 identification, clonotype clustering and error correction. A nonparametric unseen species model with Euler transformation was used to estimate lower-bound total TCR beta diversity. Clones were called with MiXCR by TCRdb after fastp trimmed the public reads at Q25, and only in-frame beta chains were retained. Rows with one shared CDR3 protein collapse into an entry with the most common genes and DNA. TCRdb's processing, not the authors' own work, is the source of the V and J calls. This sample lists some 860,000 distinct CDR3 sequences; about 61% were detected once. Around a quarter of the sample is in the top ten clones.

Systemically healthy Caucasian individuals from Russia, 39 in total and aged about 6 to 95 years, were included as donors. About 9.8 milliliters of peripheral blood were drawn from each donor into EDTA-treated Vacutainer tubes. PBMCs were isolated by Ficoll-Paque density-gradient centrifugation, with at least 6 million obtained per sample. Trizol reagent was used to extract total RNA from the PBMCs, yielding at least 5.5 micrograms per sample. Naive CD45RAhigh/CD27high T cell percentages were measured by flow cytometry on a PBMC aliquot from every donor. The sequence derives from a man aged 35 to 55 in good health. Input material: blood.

CDR3 reads: CASSPGPASSYERYF. The sequenced DNA: TGTGCCAGCAGTCCTGGGCCAGCGAGCTCCTACGAGCGGTACTTC. This chain joins TRBV7-6 to TRBJ2-7; the D gene is not confidently resolved. The CDR3 runs 15 amino acids, cysteine and phenylalanine included. CDR3 DNA only is kept here, 45 bases in frame from base 1. The germline V gene sets CDR1 to SGHVS and CDR2 to FNYEAQ.